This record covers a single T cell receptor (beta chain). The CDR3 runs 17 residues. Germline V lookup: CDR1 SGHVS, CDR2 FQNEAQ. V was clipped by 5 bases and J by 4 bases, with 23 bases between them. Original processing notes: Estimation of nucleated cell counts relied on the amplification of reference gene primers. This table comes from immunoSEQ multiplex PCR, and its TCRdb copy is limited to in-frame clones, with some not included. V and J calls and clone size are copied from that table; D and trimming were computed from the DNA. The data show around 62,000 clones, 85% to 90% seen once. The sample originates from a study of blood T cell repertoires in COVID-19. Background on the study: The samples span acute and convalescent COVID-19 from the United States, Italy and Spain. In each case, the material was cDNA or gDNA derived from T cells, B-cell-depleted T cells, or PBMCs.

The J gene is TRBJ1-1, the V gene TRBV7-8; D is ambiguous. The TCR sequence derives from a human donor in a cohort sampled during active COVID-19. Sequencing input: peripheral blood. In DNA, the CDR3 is TGTGCCAGCAGCCCCCTATTAATCATCGATAGCTTCACTGAAGCTTTCTTT. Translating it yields CASSPLLIIDSFTEAFF.